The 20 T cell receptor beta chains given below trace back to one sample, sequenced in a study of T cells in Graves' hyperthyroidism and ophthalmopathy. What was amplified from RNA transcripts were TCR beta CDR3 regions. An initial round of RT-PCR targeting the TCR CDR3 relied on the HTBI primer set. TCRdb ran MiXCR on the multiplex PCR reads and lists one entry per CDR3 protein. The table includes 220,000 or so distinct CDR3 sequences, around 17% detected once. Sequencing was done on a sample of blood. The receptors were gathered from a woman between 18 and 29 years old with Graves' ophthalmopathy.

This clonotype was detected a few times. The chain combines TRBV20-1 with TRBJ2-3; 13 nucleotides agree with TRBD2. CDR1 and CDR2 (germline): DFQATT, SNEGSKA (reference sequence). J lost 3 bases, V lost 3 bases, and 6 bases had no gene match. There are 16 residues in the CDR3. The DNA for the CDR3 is TGCAGTGCTAGCCTCAGGACTAGCGGGAGAACAGATACGCAGTATTTT. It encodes CSASLRTSGRTDTQYF.

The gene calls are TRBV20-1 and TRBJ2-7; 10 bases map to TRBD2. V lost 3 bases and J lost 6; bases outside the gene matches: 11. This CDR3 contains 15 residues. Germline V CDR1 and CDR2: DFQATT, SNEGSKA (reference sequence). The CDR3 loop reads CSASLLAGPSLEQYF. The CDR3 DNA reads TGCAGTGCTAGCCTACTAGCGGGGCCGTCACTCGAGCAGTACTTC.

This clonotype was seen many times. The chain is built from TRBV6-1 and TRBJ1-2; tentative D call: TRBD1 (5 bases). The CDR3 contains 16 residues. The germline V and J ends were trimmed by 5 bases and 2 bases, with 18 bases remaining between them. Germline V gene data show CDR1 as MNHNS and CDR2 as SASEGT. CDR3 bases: TGTGCCAGCAGTTCCGGGGGACTAAATAGCAACTATGGCTACACCTTC. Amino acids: CASSSGGLNSNYGYTF.

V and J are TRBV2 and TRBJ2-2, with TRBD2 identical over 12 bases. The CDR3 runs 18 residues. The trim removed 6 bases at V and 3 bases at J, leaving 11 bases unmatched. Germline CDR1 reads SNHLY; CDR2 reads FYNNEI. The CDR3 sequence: CASSPSSGRARDTGELFF. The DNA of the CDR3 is TGTGCCAGCAGCCCTTCTAGCGGGAGGGCCCGGGACACCGGGGAGCTGTTTTTT.

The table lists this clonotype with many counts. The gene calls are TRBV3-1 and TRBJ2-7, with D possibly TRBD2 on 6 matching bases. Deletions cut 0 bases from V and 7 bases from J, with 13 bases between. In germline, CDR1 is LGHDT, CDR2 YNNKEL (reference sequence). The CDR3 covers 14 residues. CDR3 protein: CASSQERPGREQYF. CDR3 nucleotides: TGTGCCAGCAGCCAAGAACGCCCCGGGAGAGAGCAGTACTTC.

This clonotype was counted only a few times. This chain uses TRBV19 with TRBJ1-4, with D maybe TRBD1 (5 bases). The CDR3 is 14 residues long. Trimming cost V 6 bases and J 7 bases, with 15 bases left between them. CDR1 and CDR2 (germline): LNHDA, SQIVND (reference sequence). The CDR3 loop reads CASRAPRGGEKLFF. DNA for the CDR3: TGTGCCAGTAGGGCTCCAAGGGGCGGTGAAAAACTGTTTTTT.

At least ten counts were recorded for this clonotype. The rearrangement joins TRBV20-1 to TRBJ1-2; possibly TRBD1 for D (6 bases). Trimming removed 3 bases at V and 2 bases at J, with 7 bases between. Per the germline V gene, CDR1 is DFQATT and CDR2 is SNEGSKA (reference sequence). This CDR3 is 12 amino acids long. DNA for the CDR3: TGCAGTGCTAGCACAGGGAACTATGGCTACACCTTC. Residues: CSASTGNYGYTF.

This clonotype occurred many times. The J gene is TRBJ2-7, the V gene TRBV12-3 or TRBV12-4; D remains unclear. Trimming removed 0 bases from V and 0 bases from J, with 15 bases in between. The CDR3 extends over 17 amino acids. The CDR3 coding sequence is TGTGCCAGCAGTTTAGCTCACGGCAGGCTTAGCTCCTACGAGCAGTACTTC. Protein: CASSLAHGRLSSYEQYF.

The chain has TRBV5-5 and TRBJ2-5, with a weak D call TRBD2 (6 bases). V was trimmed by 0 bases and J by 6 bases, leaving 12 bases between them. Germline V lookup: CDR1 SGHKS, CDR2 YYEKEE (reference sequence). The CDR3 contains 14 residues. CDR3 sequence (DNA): TGTGCCAGCAGCTTGGGGAGGGGATTTCAGACCCAGTACTTC. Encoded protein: CASSLGRGFQTQYF.

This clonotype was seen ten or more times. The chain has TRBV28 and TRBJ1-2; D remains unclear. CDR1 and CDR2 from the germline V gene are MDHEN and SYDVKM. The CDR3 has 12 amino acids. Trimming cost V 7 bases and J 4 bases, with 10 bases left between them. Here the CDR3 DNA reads TGTGCCAGCACCCCGAACAGCTATGGCTACACCTTC. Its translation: CASTPNSYGYTF.

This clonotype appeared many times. The CDR3 DNA is TGCGCCAGCAGCTTGGGCATACCTTACAATGAGCAGTTCTTC. Translating it yields CASSLGIPYNEQFF. The chain employs TRBV5-1 and TRBJ2-1; D not resolved. Germline V gene data show CDR1 as SGHRS and CDR2 as YFSETQ. The CDR3 covers 14 residues. V was shortened by 0 bases and J by 4 bases, with 8 bases between the two germline ends.

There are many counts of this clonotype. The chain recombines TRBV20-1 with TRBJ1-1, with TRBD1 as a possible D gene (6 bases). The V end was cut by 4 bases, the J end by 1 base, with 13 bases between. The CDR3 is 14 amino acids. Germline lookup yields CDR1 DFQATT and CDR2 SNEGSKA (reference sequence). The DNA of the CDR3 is TGCAGTGCTAAAGAAGGACAGCCGAACACTGAAGCTTTCTTT. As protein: CSAKEGQPNTEAFF.

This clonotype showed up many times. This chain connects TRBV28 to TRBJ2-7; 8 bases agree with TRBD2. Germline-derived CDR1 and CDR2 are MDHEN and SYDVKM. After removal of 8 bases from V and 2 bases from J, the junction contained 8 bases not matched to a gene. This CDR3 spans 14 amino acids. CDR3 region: CASLGSGRPYEQYF. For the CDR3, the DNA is TGTGCCAGCTTAGGAAGCGGGAGACCCTACGAGCAGTACTTC.

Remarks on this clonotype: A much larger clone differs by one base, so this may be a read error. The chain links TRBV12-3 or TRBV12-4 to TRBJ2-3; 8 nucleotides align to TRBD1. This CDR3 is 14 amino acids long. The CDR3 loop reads CAGSATGVADTQYF. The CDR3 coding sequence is TGTGCCGGCAGTGCGACAGGGGTGGCAGATACGCAGTATTTT.

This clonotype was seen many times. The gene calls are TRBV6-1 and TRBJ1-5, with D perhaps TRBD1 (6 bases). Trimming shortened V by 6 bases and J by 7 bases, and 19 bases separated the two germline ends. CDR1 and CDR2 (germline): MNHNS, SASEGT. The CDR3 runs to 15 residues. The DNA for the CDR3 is TGTGCCAGCAGCCCTACCCCCGACAGGATCCAGCCCCAGCATTTT. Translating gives CASSPTPDRIQPQHF.

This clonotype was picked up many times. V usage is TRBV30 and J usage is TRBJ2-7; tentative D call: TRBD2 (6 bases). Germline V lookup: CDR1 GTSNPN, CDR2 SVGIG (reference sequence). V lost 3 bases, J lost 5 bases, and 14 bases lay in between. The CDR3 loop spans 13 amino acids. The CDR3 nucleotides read TGTGCCTGGAGCGGGACTGGGGTAGACGAGCAGTACTTC. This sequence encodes CAWSGTGVDEQYF.

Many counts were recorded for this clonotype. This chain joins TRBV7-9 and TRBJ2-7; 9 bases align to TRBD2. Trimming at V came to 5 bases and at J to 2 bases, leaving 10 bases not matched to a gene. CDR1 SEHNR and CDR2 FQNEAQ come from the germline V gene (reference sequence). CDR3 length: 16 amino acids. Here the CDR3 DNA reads TGTGCCAGCAGCGGACAATCTAGCGGGGTCGCCTACGAGCAGTACTTC. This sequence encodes CASSGQSSGVAYEQYF.

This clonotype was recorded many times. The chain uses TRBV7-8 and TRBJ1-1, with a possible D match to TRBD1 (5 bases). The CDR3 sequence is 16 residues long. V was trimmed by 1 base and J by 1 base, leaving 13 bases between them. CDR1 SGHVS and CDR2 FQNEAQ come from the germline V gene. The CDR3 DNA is TGTGCCAGCAGCTTAGAGGTCCAGGGCCGGAACACTGAAGCTTTCTTT. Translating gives CASSLEVQGRNTEAFF. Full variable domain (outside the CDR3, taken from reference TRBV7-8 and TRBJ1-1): GAGVSQSPRYKVAKRGQDVALRCDPISGHVSLFWYQQALGQGPEFLTYFQNEAQLDKSGLPSDRFFAERPEGSVSTLKIQRTQQEDSAVYLCASSLEVQGRNTEAFFGQGTRLTVV.

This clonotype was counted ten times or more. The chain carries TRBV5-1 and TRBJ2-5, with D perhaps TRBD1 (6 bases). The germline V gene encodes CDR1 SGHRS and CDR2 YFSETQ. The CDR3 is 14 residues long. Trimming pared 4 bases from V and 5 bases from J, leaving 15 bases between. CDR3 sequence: CASSAHGQSETQYF. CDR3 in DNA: TGCGCCAGCAGCGCGCATGGACAGTCGGAGACCCAGTACTTC.

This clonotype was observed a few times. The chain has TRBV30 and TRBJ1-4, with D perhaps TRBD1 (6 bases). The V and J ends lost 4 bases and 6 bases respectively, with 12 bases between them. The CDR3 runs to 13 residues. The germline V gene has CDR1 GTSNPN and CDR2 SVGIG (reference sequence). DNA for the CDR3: TGTGCCTGGAACTACAGGGTTTATGAAAAACTGTTTTTT. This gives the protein CAWNYRVYEKLFF.